This TCR beta chain comes out of a study of blood T cell repertoires in COVID-19. For the study at large: The origin of the acute and convalescent COVID-19 samples was the United States, Italy and Spain. PBMCs, B-cell-depleted T cells, or T cells were the source of the cDNA or gDNA that made up the material.

How the authors handled the data: Counts of nucleated cells, estimated from reference gene primer amplification, were obtained. Here immunoSEQ multiplex PCR was the method, and the copy in TCRdb shows in-frame clones only, minus some. The V and J calls and clone size come from that table; D and trimming were worked out from the DNA. The table lists 250,000 to 350,000 clones, roughly 83% of them singletons. Germline CDR1 and CDR2: LNHDA and SQIVND (reference sequence). Between the trimmed V and J ends, which lost 6 bases and 6 bases, there was a span of 23 bases. The CDR3 extends over 16 amino acids. It was during active infection that Seattle patients were enrolled and then longitudinally followed.

This chain joins TRBV19 and TRBJ1-1, with D uncertain. The TCR comes from a human donor with COVID-19, enrolled during active disease. The donor label of this sample is uncertain. The specimen was peripheral blood. CDR3: CASSPQTVGVQAEAFF. CDR3 DNA sequence: TGTGCCAGTAGCCCCCAGACCGTGGGAGTCCAAGCTGAAGCTTTCTTT.